The 18 T cell receptor beta chains below come from one sample, sequenced in a study of cytomegalovirus exposure and HLA in healthy donors. Researchers ran the PCR with 60 Vbeta and 13 Jbeta primers. Repertoires were generated with immunoSEQ multiplex PCR, while TCRdb's copy carries only in-frame clones and drops some. The sample lists over 200,000 clones, about 81% occurring once. Sequencing was performed on PBMCs. These receptors originate from a man between 35 and 55 years old in good health and CMV-seropositive.

The chain employs TRBV6-4 and TRBJ2-1; TRBD2 aligns across 7 bases. Germline lookup yields CDR1 MRHNA and CDR2 SNTAGT. The J segment lost 3 bases and the V segment lost 4 bases, leaving 6 bases of the junction unmatched. The CDR3 sequence is 15 residues long. Here the CDR3 DNA reads TGTGCCAGCAGTGTTAGCGGGCTAAACTACAATGAGCAGTTCTTC. Protein sequence: CASSVSGLNYNEQFF.

The CDR3 is CASGQGATGANVLTF. The CDR3 nucleotides are TGTGCCTCAGGACAGGGGGCGACTGGGGCCAACGTCCTGACTTTC. This chain joins TRBV30 and TRBJ2-6; TRBD1 matches 11 bases. CDR3 length equals 15 residues. CDR1 and CDR2 (germline): GTSNPN, SVGIG (reference sequence). With V trimmed by 7 bases and J by 2 bases, 4 bases remained unmatched.

This sequence joins TRBV25-1 and TRBJ1-2; D is uncertain. Trimming stripped 8 bases from V and 0 bases from J, with 7 bases between. Germline V lookup: CDR1 MGHDK, CDR2 SYGVNS. CDR3 size: 12 residues. The CDR3 DNA reads as TGTGCCAGCGCCGGGACTAACTATGGCTACACCTTC. Encoded protein: CASAGTNYGYTF.

The chain couples TRBV5-6 to TRBJ1-5; D not certain. V was cut by 1 base and J by 2 bases, with 10 bases left in between. From germline, CDR1 is SGHDT and CDR2 YYEEEE. This CDR3 has 15 residues. The CDR3 DNA is TGTGCCAGCAGCTTGAGCGCCGGGGGCAATCAGCCCCAGCATTTT. Its translation is CASSLSAGGNQPQHF.

The CDR3 DNA sequence: TGCGCCAGCAGCCCCCACATGAACACTGAAGCTTTCTTT. Translated, it gives CASSPHMNTEAFF. The chain joins TRBV5-1 to TRBJ1-1, with D uncertain. The germline gives CDR1 SGHRS, CDR2 YFSETQ. The V end was cut by 4 bases, the J end by 0 bases, with 7 bases between. There are 13 residues in the CDR3.

The V gene is TRBV11-2, the J gene TRBJ2-5, with D tentatively TRBD2 (6 bases). Germline-derived CDR1 and CDR2 are SGHAT and FQNNGV. The V and J ends lost 6 bases and 3 bases respectively, with 11 bases between them. The CDR3 contains 13 residues. The CDR3 region is CASRAPGEETQYF. In nucleotides, the CDR3 is TGTGCCAGCAGGGCTCCGGGAGAAGAGACCCAGTACTTC.

Details on this clone: At one boundary the junction diverges from the germline segment, which might be a read error. This chain uses TRBV11-2 with TRBJ1-2; D is ambiguous. This CDR3 comprises 11 residues. Germline V gives CDR1 SGHAT, CDR2 FQNNGV. For the CDR3, the DNA is TGTGCCAGCAGCTTTGAGTGGAGGTATGCCTTC. Translation: CASSFEWRYAF.

J is TRBJ2-1 and V is TRBV27, with TRBD2 identical over 12 bases. V shed 7 bases and J 4 bases; nucleotides not matched to a gene: 8. This CDR3 has 16 residues. Germline-derived CDR1 and CDR2 are MNHEY and SMNVEV (reference sequence). CDR3 in amino acids: CASTLAGGPSYNEQFF. CDR3 nucleotides: TGTGCCAGCACCCTAGCGGGAGGGCCAAGTTACAATGAGCAGTTCTTC.

The sample holds one count of this clone. The chain recombines TRBV10-3 with TRBJ1-1; D is uncertain. CDR1 ENHRY and CDR2 SYGVKD come from the germline V gene. Trimming shortened V by 10 bases and J by 5 bases, and 14 bases separated the two germline ends. The CDR3 is made up of 12 amino acids. The CDR3 DNA sequence: TGTGCCACCCGGGAGGTTTGGACTGAAGCTTTCTTT. This translates into CATREVWTEAFF.

The chain employs TRBV7-3 and TRBJ1-1, with 8 bases that match TRBD1. The germline V gene has CDR1 SGHTA and CDR2 FQGTGA. The V segment lost 2 bases and the J segment 1 base; nucleotides outside the gene matches: 3. The CDR3 runs to 15 residues. As DNA, the CDR3 is TGTGCCAGCAGCTTAGGCGGGACAGGGAACACTGAAGCTTTCTTT. Translating it yields CASSLGGTGNTEAFF.

This chain joins TRBV28 and TRBJ2-7; maybe TRBD1 (6 bases). The germline V gene has CDR1 MDHEN and CDR2 SYDVKM. This CDR3 contains 13 residues. The V end was cut by 9 bases, the J end by 0 bases, with 12 bases between. CDR3 sequence: CASGGPPSYEQYV. The CDR3 DNA reads as TGTGCCAGTGGGGGCCCACCCTCCTACGAGCAGTACGTC.

V usage is TRBV7-2 and J usage is TRBJ1-5; 9 bases agree with TRBD1. There are 13 residues in the CDR3. Germline V gene sequence: CDR1 SGHTA, CDR2 FQGNSA. Trimming at V came to 5 bases and at J to 8 bases, leaving 4 bases not matched to a gene. CDR3 nucleotides: TGTGCCAGCAGCCGGGACAGGGCGGAGCCCCAGCATTTT. Translation: CASSRDRAEPQHF.

V gene TRBV25-1 combines with J gene TRBJ1-6; D not certain. Germline values: CDR1 MGHDK, CDR2 SYGVNS. The CDR3 contains 15 residues. Deletions cut 7 bases from V and 7 bases from J, with 17 bases between. The CDR3 DNA reads TGTGCCAGCACCCAAATGGGCGTGAACAATTCACCCCTCCACTTT. It encodes CASTQMGVNNSPLHF.

V and J are TRBV6-1 and TRBJ1-5, with 10 bases aligning to TRBD1. The CDR3 consists of 14 residues. Germline loops: CDR1 MNHNS, CDR2 SASEGT. V gave up 5 bases and J gave up 5 bases; unmatched junction bases: 3. CDR3 nucleotide sequence: TGTGCCAGCAGTCGACAGGGGGCTTATCAGCCCCAGCATTTT. Amino acid sequence: CASSRQGAYQPQHF.

This chain connects TRBV18 to TRBJ2-5; D is unresolved. Looked up from germline, CDR1 is KGHSH and CDR2 is LQKENI. The CDR3 loop spans 15 amino acids. V was trimmed by 1 base and J by 0 bases, leaving 9 bases between them. CDR3 sequence: CASSPQWSDQETQYF. The CDR3 DNA reads as TGTGCCAGCTCACCACAGTGGTCAGACCAAGAGACCCAGTACTTC. The full variable domain, its missing parts supplied by reference TRBV18 and TRBJ2-5, is NAGVMQNPRHLVRRRGQEARLRCSPMKGHSHVYWYRQLPEEGLKFMVYLQKENIIDESGMPKERFSAEFPKEGPSILRIQQVVRGDSAAYFCASSPQWSDQETQYFGPGTRLLVL.

This chain links TRBV27 with TRBJ1-5, with D possibly TRBD1 on 5 matching bases. Per the germline V gene, CDR1 is MNHEY and CDR2 is SMNVEV (reference sequence). There are 14 residues in the CDR3. Trimming cost V 4 bases and J 7 bases, with 14 bases left between them. The CDR3 nucleotides are TGTGCCAGCAGTTACAGTGGACAAGGCCAGCCCCAGCATTTT. It encodes CASSYSGQGQPQHF.

V usage is TRBV4-2 and J usage is TRBJ2-6; 8 bases match TRBD1. This CDR3 is 17 amino acids long. Germline values: CDR1 LGHNA, CDR2 YNFKEQ. V shed 1 base, J shed 0 bases, and the junction held 2 bases outside the gene matches. The DNA of the CDR3 is TGTGCCAGCAGCCAAGGGACAGGGACCTCTGGGGCCAACGTCCTGACTTTC. Its protein product is CASSQGTGTSGANVLTF.

The genes are TRBV6-5 and TRBJ2-3; tentatively, D is TRBD2 (6 bases). The CDR3 is 13 amino acids. Trimming stripped 0 bases from V and 9 bases from J, with 10 bases between. Germline lookup yields CDR1 MNHEY and CDR2 SVGAGI. CDR3 sequence (DNA): TGTGCCAGCAGTTACTCCGGCGGGATCACGCAGTATTTT. Amino acids: CASSYSGGITQYF.